This T cell receptor (beta chain) was identified in a study of T cell responses to AZD1222 COVID-19 vaccine. Turning to this clone: What it binds is unknown.

General observations from the study: Along spike, vaccine-associated CD4 TCRs were found throughout, with dominance at 160-218 and 743-854. After two AZD1222 doses, spike-specific TCR breadth and depth rose versus day 0. Scientists sampled the repertoires only once the peak T cell response had passed.

The repertoire was sequenced with immunoSEQ multiplex PCR; TCRdb's copy has only in-frame clones and lacks some. The sample gives approximately 120,000 clones, approximately 90% of which show up once; approximately 4.8% is in the top ten. The receptor was derived from an adult in good health. Material: peripheral blood, obtained on day 0 of AZD1222 vaccination.

CDR3: CASSPAVDMNTEAFF. CDR3 DNA sequence: TGTGCCAGTAGCCCGGCGGTGGATATGAACACTGAAGCTTTCTTT. J is TRBJ1-1 and V is TRBV19, with no clear D. V was cut by 6 bases and J by 0 bases, with 14 bases left in between. CDR1 and CDR2 (germline): LNHDA, SQIVND (reference sequence). The CDR3 is made up of 15 amino acids.